The rows below give T cell receptor beta chains drawn from one sample of a study of shared clonotypes between healthy human individuals. Repertoires were generated with immunoSEQ multiplex PCR, while TCRdb's copy carries only in-frame clones and drops some. The sample has 1.5 million to 2.5 million clones; about 95% are singletons. Sequencing was performed on naive CD8+ T cells sorted from blood. All receptors come from a man younger than 35 in good health. Both conserved end residues are part of each CDR3. The D gene is left open where the match is weak. Where a row states a size, it is once, few, many or the class of an expanded clone; other rows omit it.

d_call	j_call	clone_size	v_call	cdr3_nt	cdr3_aa
TRBD2	TRBJ2-3	.	TRBV5-6	TGTGCCAGCAGCTTTATGACTAGCGGGGAACGCACAGATACGCAGTATTTT	CASSFMTSGERTDTQYF
TRBD1	TRBJ2-7	.	TRBV7-9	TGTGCCAGCAGCATAACAGGGGGCCTGGACTACGAGCAGTACTTC	CASSITGGLDYEQYF
.	TRBJ2-7	.	TRBV5-8	TGTGCCAGCAGCTTGGGTATGTTCAGACACGAGCAGTACTTC	CASSLGMFRHEQYF
.	TRBJ2-7	.	TRBV5-1	TGCGCCAGCAGCTTGGCGCCAGGTGAAACCTACGAGCAGTACTTC	CASSLAPGETYEQYF
.	TRBJ2-7	.	TRBV10-3	TGTGCCATCAGTGAGAGGGGCCAATCCTACGAGCAGTACTTC	CAISERGQSYEQYF
.	TRBJ2-1	.	TRBV27	TGTGCCAGCGGTTCAGGGAGCTCCTACAATGAGCAGTTCTTC	CASGSGSSYNEQFF
TRBD2	TRBJ2-7	once	TRBV7-9	TGTGCCAGCAGCGGCTCCTATTGGACTAGCGGGAACCCCTACGAGCAGTACTTC	CASSGSYWTSGNPYEQYF
TRBD2	TRBJ2-7	once	TRBV4-1	TGCGCCAGCAGCCAAGAGGGAGGCGGGAGCTCCTACGAGCAGTACTTC	CASSQEGGGSSYEQYF
.	TRBJ2-7	.	TRBV7-6	TGTGCCAGCAGCTTAGCGGCAGGGGACGTTTACGAGCAGTACTTC	CASSLAAGDVYEQYF
.	TRBJ1-2	.	TRBV6-6	TGTGCCAGCAGGTCATACGATGGCTACACCTTC	CASRSYDGYTF
.	TRBJ2-7	.	TRBV13	TGTGCCAGCAGCTTGGGAAGGGACTACGAGCAGTACTTC	CASSLGRDYEQYF
.	TRBJ2-3	.	TRBV5-6	TGTGCCAGCAGCTTGCTAAGAGTTGGTGATACGCAGTATTTT	CASSLLRVGDTQYF
TRBD1	TRBJ2-7	few	TRBV27	TGTGCCAGCAGTTCGACAGGGAGCTCCTACGAGCAGTACTTC	CASSSTGSSYEQYF